This TCR beta chain emerged from a study of identifying expanded T cells in peripheral blood. Points from the study as a whole: Variance in clone template counts between approximately two-week samples significantly increased with total template count across all healthy donors. Technical replicates showed about 1.1 changed clones; approximately 2 weeks 15 to 20; four weeks 19.

No infections or other immune events were documented during collection. A remark on this clone: Antigen: not known.

Germline V gene lookup returns CDR1 KGHSH and CDR2 LQKENI. The germline V and J ends were trimmed by 1 base and 1 base, with 7 bases remaining between them. This CDR3 comprises 15 residues. Assay: immunoSEQ multiplex PCR; the TCRdb copy retains only in-frame clones and omits some. Of about 78,000 clones in the sample, roughly four fifths were seen once. The J gene is TRBJ2-2, the V gene TRBV18, with D possibly TRBD2 on 5 matching bases. This receptor was identified in a person aged 18 to 70 in good health. Sequencing used blood. The CDR3 is CASSPLAMNTGELFF. The CDR3 DNA sequence: TGTGCCAGCTCACCACTAGCGATGAACACCGGGGAGCTGTTTTTT.